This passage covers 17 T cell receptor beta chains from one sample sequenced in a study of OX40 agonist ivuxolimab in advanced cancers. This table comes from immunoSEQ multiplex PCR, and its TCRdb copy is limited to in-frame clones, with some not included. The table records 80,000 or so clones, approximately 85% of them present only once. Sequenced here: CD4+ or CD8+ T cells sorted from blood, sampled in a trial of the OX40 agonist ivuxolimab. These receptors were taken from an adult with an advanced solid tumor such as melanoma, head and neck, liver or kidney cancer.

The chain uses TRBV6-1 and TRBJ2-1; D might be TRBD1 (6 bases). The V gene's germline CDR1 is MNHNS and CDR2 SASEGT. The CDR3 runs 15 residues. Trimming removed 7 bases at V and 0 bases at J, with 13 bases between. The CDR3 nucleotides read TGTGCCAGCACTCAAGACAGGCGCTCCTACAATGAGCAGTTCTTC. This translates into CASTQDRRSYNEQFF.

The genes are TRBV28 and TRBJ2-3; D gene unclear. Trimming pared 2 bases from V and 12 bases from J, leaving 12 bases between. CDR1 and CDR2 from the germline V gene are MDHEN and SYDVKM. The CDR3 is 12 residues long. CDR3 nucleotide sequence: TGTGCCAGCAGTTTAACCGGCAGCCTACAGTATTTT. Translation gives CASSLTGSLQYF.

This chain's CDR3 is CASLPAGVGTEQFF. The DNA for the CDR3 is TGTGCCAGCCTCCCGGCAGGGGTTGGAACTGAGCAGTTCTTC. V is TRBV5-4 and J is TRBJ2-1; maybe TRBD1 (6 bases). The germline V and J ends were trimmed by 7 bases and 9 bases, with 20 bases remaining between them. The CDR3 has 14 residues. In germline, CDR1 is SGHNT, CDR2 YYREEE (reference sequence).

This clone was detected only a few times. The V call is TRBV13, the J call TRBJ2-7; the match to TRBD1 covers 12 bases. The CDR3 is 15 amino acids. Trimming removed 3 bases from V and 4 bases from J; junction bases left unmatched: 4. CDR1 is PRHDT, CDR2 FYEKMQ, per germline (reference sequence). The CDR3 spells CASSFGTGGRYEQYF. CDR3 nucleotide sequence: TGTGCCAGCAGCTTCGGGACAGGGGGCAGATACGAGCAGTACTTC.

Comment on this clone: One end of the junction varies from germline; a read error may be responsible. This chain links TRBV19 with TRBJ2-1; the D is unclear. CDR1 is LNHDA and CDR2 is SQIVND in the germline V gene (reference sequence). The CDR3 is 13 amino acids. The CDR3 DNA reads TGTGCCAGTAGTACACTCGCGTACAGTGAGCAGTTCTTC. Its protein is CASSTLAYSEQFF.

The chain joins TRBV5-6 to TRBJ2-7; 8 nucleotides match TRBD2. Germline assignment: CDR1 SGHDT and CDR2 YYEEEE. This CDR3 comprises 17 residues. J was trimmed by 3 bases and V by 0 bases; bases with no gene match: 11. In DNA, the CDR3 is TGTGCCAGCAGCTTGGGAACGGGGTCCGGGAGGGTCTACGAGCAGTACTTC. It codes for CASSLGTGSGRVYEQYF.

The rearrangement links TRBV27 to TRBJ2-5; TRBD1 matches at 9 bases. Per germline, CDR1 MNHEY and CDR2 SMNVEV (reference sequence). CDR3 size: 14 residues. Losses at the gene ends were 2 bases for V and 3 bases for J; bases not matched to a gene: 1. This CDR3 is CASSLGTGKETQYF. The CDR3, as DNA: TGTGCCAGCAGTTTAGGGACAGGGAAAGAGACCCAGTACTTC.

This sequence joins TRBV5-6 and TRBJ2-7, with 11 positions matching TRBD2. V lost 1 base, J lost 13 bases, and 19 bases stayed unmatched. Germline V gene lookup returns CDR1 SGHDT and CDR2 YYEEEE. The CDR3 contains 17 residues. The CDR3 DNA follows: TGTGCCAGCAGCTTGTACAGGGCCCTCCTCCTAGCGGGAGGCGTCTACTTC. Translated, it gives CASSLYRALLLAGGVYF.

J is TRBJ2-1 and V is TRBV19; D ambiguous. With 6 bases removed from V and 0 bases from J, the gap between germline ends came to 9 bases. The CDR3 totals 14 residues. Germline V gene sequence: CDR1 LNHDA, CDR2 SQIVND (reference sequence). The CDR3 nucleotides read TGTGCCAGTAGGAAGATGAGCTCCTACAATGAGCAGTTCTTC. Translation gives CASRKMSSYNEQFF.

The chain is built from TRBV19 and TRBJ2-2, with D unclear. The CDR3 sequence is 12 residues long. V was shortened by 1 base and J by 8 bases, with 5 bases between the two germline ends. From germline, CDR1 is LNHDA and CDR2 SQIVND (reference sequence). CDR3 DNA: TGTGCCAGTAGTATAGGGCCTGGGGAGCTGTTTTTT. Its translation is CASSIGPGELFF.

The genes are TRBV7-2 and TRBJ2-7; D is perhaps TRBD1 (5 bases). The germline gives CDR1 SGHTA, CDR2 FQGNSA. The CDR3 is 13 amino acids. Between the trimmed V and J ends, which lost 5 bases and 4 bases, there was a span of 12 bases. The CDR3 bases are TGTGCCAGCAGCCCAGGACAAGAATACGAGCAGTACTTC. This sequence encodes CASSPGQEYEQYF.

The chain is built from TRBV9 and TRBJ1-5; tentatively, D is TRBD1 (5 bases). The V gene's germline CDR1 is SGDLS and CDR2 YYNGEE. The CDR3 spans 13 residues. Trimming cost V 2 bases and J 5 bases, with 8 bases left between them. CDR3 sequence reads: CASSVQGYQPQHF. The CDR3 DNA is TGTGCCAGCAGCGTGCAGGGTTATCAGCCCCAGCATTTT.

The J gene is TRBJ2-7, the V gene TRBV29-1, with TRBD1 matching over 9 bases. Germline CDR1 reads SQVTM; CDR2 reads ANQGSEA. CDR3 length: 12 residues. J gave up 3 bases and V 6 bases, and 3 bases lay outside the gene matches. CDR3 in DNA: TGCAGCGTCCTGACAGGGGGCTACGAGCAGTACTTC. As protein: CSVLTGGYEQYF.

CDR3 region: CSARMGHEAFF. The DNA for the CDR3 is TGCAGTGCTAGGATGGGACATGAAGCTTTCTTT. The J gene is TRBJ1-1, the V gene TRBV20-1, with D possibly TRBD1 on 6 matching bases. CDR1 is DFQATT, CDR2 SNEGSKA, per germline (reference sequence). This CDR3 region has 11 residues. The V end was cut by 3 bases, the J end by 7 bases, with 9 bases between.

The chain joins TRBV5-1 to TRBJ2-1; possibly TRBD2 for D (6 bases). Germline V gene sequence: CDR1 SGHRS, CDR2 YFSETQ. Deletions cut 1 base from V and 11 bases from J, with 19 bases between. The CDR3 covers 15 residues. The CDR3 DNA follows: TGCGCCAGCAGCTTGATAGCCGGAGGGAGAAACCAGCAGTTCTTC. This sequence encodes CASSLIAGGRNQQFF.

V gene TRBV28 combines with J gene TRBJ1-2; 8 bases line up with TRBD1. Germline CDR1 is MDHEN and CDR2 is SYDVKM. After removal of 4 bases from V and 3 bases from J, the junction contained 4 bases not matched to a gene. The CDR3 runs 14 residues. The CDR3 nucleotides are TGTGCCAGCAGTTCTGGACAGGGCGACTATGGCTACACCTTC. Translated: CASSSGQGDYGYTF.

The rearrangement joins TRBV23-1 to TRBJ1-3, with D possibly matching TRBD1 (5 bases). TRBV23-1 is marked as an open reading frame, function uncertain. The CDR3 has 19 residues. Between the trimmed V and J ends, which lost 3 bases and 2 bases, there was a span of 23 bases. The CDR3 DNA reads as TGCGCCAGCAGTCATTCTCGTCTTTGGGGGAGGTCGCCTGGAAACACCATATATTTT. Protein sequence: CASSHSRLWGRSPGNTIYF.